This is a list of T cell receptor beta chains from one sample in a study of shared clonotypes between healthy human individuals. The repertoire was sequenced with immunoSEQ multiplex PCR; TCRdb's copy has only in-frame clones and lacks some. The repertoire includes 450,000 to 500,000 clones, less than 80% of them detected once, and about an eighth sits in the top ten. Sequencing was done on a sample of PBMCs. These receptors all come from a woman in her thirties or forties in good health. Some clones in this sample may be carry-over from other donors' samples. Both conserved end residues are part of each CDR3. The D gene is left open where the match is weak. The size field is filled for only some rows; it gives once, few, many or a size class.

CDR3	DNA	V	J	size	length	D
CASSLMGELFF	TGTGCCAGCAGCTTAATGGGGGAGCTGTTTTTT	TRBV7-2	TRBJ2-2	.	11	.
CASSRPGTAEQFF	TGTGCCAGCAGTAGGCCGGGAACAGCTGAGCAGTTCTTC	TRBV2	TRBJ2-1	.	13	.
CASSGVESPGETQYF	TGCGCCAGCAGCGGCGTCGAGAGTCCAGGGGAGACCCAGTACTTC	TRBV5-1	TRBJ2-5	.	15	.
CAWTPGRVTDTQYF	TGTGCCTGGACCCCCGGGAGGGTCACAGATACGCAGTATTTT	TRBV30	TRBJ2-3	.	14	TRBD2
CASSLARNNEQFF	TGTGCCAGCAGCTTAGCGCGGAACAATGAGCAGTTCTTC	TRBV7-2	TRBJ2-1	.	13	.
CASRPPGAGKTQYF	TGTGCCAGCAGGCCCCCGGGGGCGGGTAAGACCCAGTACTTC	TRBV7-8	TRBJ2-5	.	14	.
CASFGAFNQPQHF	TGTGCCAGCTTCGGGGCCTTCAATCAGCCCCAGCATTTT	TRBV28	TRBJ1-5	many	13	.
CASTSYYEQYF	TGTGCCAGCACCAGCTACTACGAGCAGTACTTC	TRBV16	TRBJ2-7	.	11	.
CASSQDETGLLYGYTF	TGCGCCAGCAGCCAAGACGAGACAGGGCTTCTCTATGGCTACACCTTC	TRBV4-1	TRBJ1-2	.	16	TRBD1
CASSLTSYNEQFF	TGTGCCAGCAGCTTAACCTCCTACAATGAGCAGTTCTTC	TRBV7-3	TRBJ2-1	.	13	.
CASSANRGEQYF	TGCGCCAGCAGCGCCAACAGGGGCGAGCAGTACTTC	TRBV4-1	TRBJ2-7	.	12	TRBD1
CSALTGFGEKLFF	TGCAGCGCCCTGACAGGGTTTGGTGAAAAACTGTTTTTT	TRBV29-1	TRBJ1-4	few	13	TRBD1
CASSLARLGSEQFF	TGTGCCAGCAGCTTAGCCAGGCTTGGGAGTGAGCAGTTCTTC	TRBV7-6	TRBJ2-1	.	14	.
CASSLGADTDTQYF	TGTGCCAGCAGCTTGGGAGCGGACACAGATACGCAGTATTTT	TRBV5-8	TRBJ2-3	.	14	.
CASSYDAGGYGYTF	TGTGCCAGCAGTTACGACGCAGGCGGATATGGCTACACCTTC	TRBV6-6	TRBJ1-2	.	14	.
CASSQQGPTDTQYF	TGTGCCAGTAGCCAACAGGGGCCCACAGATACGCAGTATTTT	TRBV19	TRBJ2-3	few	14	TRBD1
CASSLPTGSYNEQFF	TGTGCCAGCAGCTTACCGACTGGTTCCTACAATGAGCAGTTCTTC	TRBV5-8	TRBJ2-1	.	15	.
CASSIHSNREKLFF	TGTGCCAGTAGTATCCACTCCAATCGGGAAAAACTGTTTTTT	TRBV19	TRBJ1-4	.	14	.
CASRLAHRVSGISDTQYF	TGTGCAAGTCGCTTAGCTCACCGTGTTAGCGGGATATCAGATACGCAGTATTTT	TRBV12-2	TRBJ2-3	once	18	.
CASSPSWGIDEQFF	TGTGCCAGCAGTCCCTCATGGGGGATTGATGAGCAGTTCTTC	TRBV6-5	TRBJ2-1	.	14	.
CASRPGQDNQPQHF	TGTGCCAGCAGGCCCGGACAGGACAATCAGCCCCAGCATTTT	TRBV28	TRBJ1-5	few	14	TRBD1
CATSRDNRETQYF	TGTGCCACCAGCAGAGATAATAGGGAGACCCAGTACTTC	TRBV15	TRBJ2-5	.	13	.
CASSLSGLADSTDTQYF	TGTGCCAGCAGCTTATCAGGGCTAGCAGATTCCACAGATACGCAGTATTTT	TRBV11-2	TRBJ2-3	.	17	.
CASSQAARGTSGRAPDTQYF	TGCGCCAGCAGCCAAGCCGCCAGGGGAACTAGCGGGAGGGCCCCAGATACGCAGTATTTT	TRBV4-3	TRBJ2-3	once	20	TRBD2
CASSARTANTGELFF	TGTGCCAGCAGTGCAAGGACGGCGAACACCGGGGAGCTGTTTTTT	TRBV2	TRBJ2-2	.	15	.
CSVAHRGAGNTIYF	TGCAGCGTTGCCCACCGCGGGGCTGGAAACACCATATATTTT	TRBV29-1	TRBJ1-3	once	14	.
CASSFGPQGSGNTIYF	TGCGCCAGCAGCTTCGGACCACAGGGCTCTGGAAACACCATATATTTT	TRBV5-1	TRBJ1-3	.	16	.
CASSGRAGAEKLFF	TGTGCCAGCAGCGGTAGGGCAGGGGCTGAAAAACTGTTTTTT	TRBV7-6	TRBJ1-4	.	14	.
CASSPRRGSYNEQFF	TGTGCCAGCAGCCCCCGAAGGGGCTCCTACAATGAGCAGTTCTTC	TRBV7-8	TRBJ2-1	once	15	.
CASSKTSGNFYNEQFF	TGTGCCAGCAGTAAGACTAGCGGGAATTTCTACAATGAGCAGTTCTTC	TRBV9	TRBJ2-1	.	16	TRBD2
CASSPQGETQYF	TGTGCCAGCAGCCCACAAGGGGAGACCCAGTACTTC	TRBV7-9	TRBJ2-5	.	12	.
CASSTPGQVGETQYF	TGTGCCAGTAGTACCCCGGGACAGGTTGGGGAGACCCAGTACTTC	TRBV19	TRBJ2-5	.	15	TRBD1
CASSLVGRTNPEETQYF	TGTGCCAGCAGCTTAGTCGGCCGGACGAACCCAGAGGAGACCCAGTACTTC	TRBV7-2	TRBJ2-5	.	17	.
CASSHRGRNYGYTF	TGTGCCAGCAGCCACAGGGGGCGTAACTATGGCTACACCTTC	TRBV5-6	TRBJ1-2	.	14	TRBD1
CASMGPPRAWTQYF	TGTGCCAGCATGGGCCCCCCCCGCGCGTGGACCCAGTACTTC	TRBV2	TRBJ2-5	.	14	.
CAISVGGAQAEAFF	TGTGCCATCAGTGTAGGGGGGGCTCAGGCTGAAGCTTTCTTT	TRBV10-3	TRBJ1-1	.	14	.
CASSLNGGRGYEQYF	TGTGCCAGCAGCTTAAATGGCGGGAGGGGGTACGAGCAGTACTTC	TRBV7-2	TRBJ2-7	few	15	TRBD2
CASMRQLGYGYTF	TGTGCCAGCATGAGACAGCTTGGCTATGGCTACACCTTC	TRBV6-5	TRBJ1-2	many	13	.
CASSRAGLGEGNTIYF	TGTGCCAGCAGTAGGGCGGGGTTAGGGGAAGGAAACACCATATATTTT	TRBV27	TRBJ1-3	.	16	.
CASSVGLAAGELFF	TGTGCCAGCAGCGTTGGACTAGCCGCCGGGGAGCTGTTTTTT	TRBV7-7	TRBJ2-2	.	14	TRBD2
CASSSTDHRYGYTF	TGTGCCAGCAGCTCAACAGACCATCGGTATGGCTACACCTTC	TRBV5-4	TRBJ1-2	once	14	.
CASQVCGNEQFF	TGTGCCAGTCAGGTTTGCGGCAATGAGCAGTTCTTC	TRBV21-1	TRBJ2-1	few	12	.
CASSRASGKDEQYF	TGTGCCAGCAGTCGAGCTAGCGGGAAGGACGAGCAGTACTTC	TRBV5-4	TRBJ2-7	.	14	TRBD2
CASSDWDRGYTEAFF	TGTGCCAGCAGTGATTGGGACAGGGGATATACTGAAGCTTTCTTT	TRBV2	TRBJ1-1	.	15	TRBD1
CASSLAGRASGNTIYF	TGTGCCAGCAGCTTGGCCGGCCGCGCCTCTGGAAACACCATATATTTT	TRBV7-6	TRBJ1-3	.	16	.
CASSLDVNTEAFF	TGCGCCAGCAGCTTGGATGTGAACACTGAAGCTTTCTTT	TRBV5-1	TRBJ1-1	.	13	.